One and the same sample provided the 11 T cell receptor beta chains below, sequenced in a study of blood T cell repertoires in COVID-19. Using immunoSEQ multiplex PCR, the repertoire was profiled, and TCRdb retains in-frame clones only, with some absent. The sample consists of around 210,000 clones, 75% to 85% of them appearing once. Specimen: peripheral blood. The receptors were gathered from a human donor in a cohort sampled during active COVID-19.

This chain connects TRBV6-5 to TRBJ1-3; 7 nucleotides align to TRBD1. The junction had 6 bases not matched to a gene; V was cut back by 5 bases and J by 2 bases. CDR1 MNHEY and CDR2 SVGAGI come from the germline V gene. This CDR3 is 15 amino acids long. The CDR3 is CASSRGPGTGNTIYF. For the CDR3, the DNA is TGTGCCAGCAGTAGGGGGCCTGGGACTGGAAACACCATATATTTT.

The chain links TRBV6-1 to TRBJ2-7; 12 bases are shared with TRBD1. Germline V gene sequence: CDR1 MNHNS, CDR2 SASEGT. CDR3 size: 16 residues. The J segment lost 2 bases and the V segment lost 4 bases, leaving 6 bases of the junction unmatched. CDR3 coding DNA: TGTGCCAGCAGTGGGGACAGGGGGCGTTGGGCCTACGAGCAGTACTTC. Encoded protein: CASSGDRGRWAYEQYF.

The gene calls are TRBV6-5 and TRBJ2-2; D possibly corresponds to TRBD1 (6 bases). This CDR3 has 16 residues. Between the trimmed V and J ends, which lost 4 bases and 2 bases, there was a span of 14 bases. CDR1 and CDR2 (germline): MNHEY, SVGAGI. The CDR3 DNA follows: TGTGCCAGCAGTTCGGGACACACACTTAACACCGGGGAGCTGTTTTTT. Translation gives CASSSGHTLNTGELFF.

The gene calls are TRBV14 and TRBJ2-1, with TRBD2 identical over 9 bases. V shed 2 bases and J 8 bases; nucleotides not matched to a gene: 7. Germline CDR1 SGHDN, CDR2 FVKESK. This CDR3 region has 15 residues. CDR3 region: CASSQPLAGDDEQFF. CDR3 nucleotides: TGTGCCAGCAGCCAACCTTTAGCGGGAGACGATGAGCAGTTCTTC.

This chain uses TRBV27 with TRBJ2-1; 7 nucleotides align to TRBD2. This CDR3 spans 16 amino acids. Germline CDR1 MNHEY, CDR2 SMNVEV (reference sequence). V was pared by 5 bases and J by 4 bases, with 11 bases of the junction left unmatched. CDR3 DNA sequence: TGTGCCAGCAGTCCCCCAGCGGGGAGGGTTTACAATGAGCAGTTCTTC. Its protein is CASSPPAGRVYNEQFF.

The chain joins TRBV2 to TRBJ1-6; TRBD1 matches at 8 bases. The V gene end was trimmed by 5 bases and the J gene end by 9 bases; junction bases not matched to a gene: 3. Per germline, CDR1 SNHLY and CDR2 FYNNEI. The CDR3 contains 13 residues. The CDR3 reads CASSRQGTSPLHF. In nucleotides, the CDR3 is TGTGCCAGCAGTCGACAGGGGACTTCACCCCTCCACTTT.

The chain links TRBV18 to TRBJ2-7, with 14 nucleotides matching TRBD2. The CDR3 runs 14 residues. Germline values: CDR1 KGHSH, CDR2 LQKENI. V gave up 6 bases and J gave up 5 bases; unmatched junction bases: 3. The CDR3 DNA is TGTGCCAGCTCTCCGGGACTAGCGGGGGACGAGCAGTACTTC. It is translated as CASSPGLAGDEQYF.

The V gene is TRBV28, the J gene TRBJ1-1, with TRBD1 identical over 8 bases. The CDR3 is made up of 14 amino acids. The germline gives CDR1 MDHEN, CDR2 SYDVKM. J lost 7 bases, V lost 8 bases, and 12 bases had no gene match. DNA of the CDR3: TGTGCCAGCTCCTTGGACAGGGCACGCAGTGAAGCTTTCTTT. Its protein product is CASSLDRARSEAFF. Full variable domain (remainder filled in from reference TRBV28 and TRBJ1-1): DVKVTQSSRYLVKRTGEKVFLECVQDMDHENMFWYRQDPGLGLRLIYFSYDVKMKEKGDIPEGYSVSREKKERFSLILESASTNQTSMYLCASSLDRARSEAFFGQGTRLTVV.

The chain employs TRBV27 and TRBJ2-7; 7 nucleotides line up with TRBD2. CDR1 and CDR2 from the germline V gene are MNHEY and SMNVEV (reference sequence). The CDR3 is 17 residues long. Germline trimming cut 2 bases from V and 0 bases from J; bases unmatched to any gene: 10. The DNA for the CDR3 is TGTGCCAGCAGTTTAAATCCCGGCGGGGGATCCTCCTACGAGCAGTACTTC. Translation: CASSLNPGGGSSYEQYF.

This chain joins TRBV23-1 and TRBJ1-2; D not certain. TRBV23-1 is an ORF; its function is uncertain. Trimming left V 3 bases short and J 4 bases short, with 12 bases between. This CDR3 comprises 14 residues. The CDR3 nucleotides read TGCGCCAGCAGTCAGGGCGCCCCTATCTATGGCTACACCTTC. This codes for CASSQGAPIYGYTF.

A few counts support this clone. V usage is TRBV29-1 and J usage is TRBJ2-1, with TRBD1 matching over 7 bases. Looked up from germline, CDR1 is SQVTM and CDR2 is ANQGSEA. The CDR3 covers 12 residues. The junction had 9 bases not matched to a gene; V was cut back by 7 bases and J by 9 bases. The CDR3 DNA reads TGCAGCGCCGGGGACAGAAAGAGTGAGCAGTTCTTC. It is translated as CSAGDRKSEQFF.